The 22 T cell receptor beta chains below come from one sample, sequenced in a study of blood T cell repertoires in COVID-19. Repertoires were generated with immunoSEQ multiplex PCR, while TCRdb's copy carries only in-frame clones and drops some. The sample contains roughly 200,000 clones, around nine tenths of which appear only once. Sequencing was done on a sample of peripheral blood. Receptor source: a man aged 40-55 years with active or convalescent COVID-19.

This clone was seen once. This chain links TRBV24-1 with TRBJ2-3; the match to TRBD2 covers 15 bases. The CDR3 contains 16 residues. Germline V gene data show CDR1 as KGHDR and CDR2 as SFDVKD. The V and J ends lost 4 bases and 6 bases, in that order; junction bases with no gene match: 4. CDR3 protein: CATSERTSGGVDTQYF. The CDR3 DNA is TGTGCCACCAGTGAGAGGACTAGCGGGGGGGTGGATACGCAGTATTTT.

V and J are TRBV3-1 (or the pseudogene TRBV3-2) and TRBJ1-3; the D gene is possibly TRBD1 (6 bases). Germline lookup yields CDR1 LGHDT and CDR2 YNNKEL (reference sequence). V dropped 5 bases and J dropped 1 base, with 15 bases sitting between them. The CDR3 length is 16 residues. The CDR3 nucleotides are TGTGCCAGCAGCGAAGTCGGGGGGCAGTCTGGAAACACCATATATTTT. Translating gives CASSEVGGQSGNTIYF.

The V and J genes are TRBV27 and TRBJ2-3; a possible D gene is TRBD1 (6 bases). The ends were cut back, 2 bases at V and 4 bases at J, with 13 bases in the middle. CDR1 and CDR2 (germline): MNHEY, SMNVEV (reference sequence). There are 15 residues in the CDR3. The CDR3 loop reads CASSLRRTESDTQYF. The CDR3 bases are TGTGCCAGCAGTTTAAGACGGACAGAATCAGATACGCAGTATTTT.

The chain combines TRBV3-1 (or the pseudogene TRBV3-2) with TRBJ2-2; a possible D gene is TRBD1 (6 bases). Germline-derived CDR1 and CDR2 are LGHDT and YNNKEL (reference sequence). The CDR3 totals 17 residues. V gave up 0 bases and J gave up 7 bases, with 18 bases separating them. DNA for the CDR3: TGTGCCAGCAGCCAAGAGGGGGCCTTAGGGGCTGGCGGGGAGCTGTTTTTT. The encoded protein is CASSQEGALGAGGELFF.

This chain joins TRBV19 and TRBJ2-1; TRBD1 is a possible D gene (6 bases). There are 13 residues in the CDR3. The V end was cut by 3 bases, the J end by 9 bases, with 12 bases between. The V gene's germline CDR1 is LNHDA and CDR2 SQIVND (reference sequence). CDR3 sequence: CASSIGLRGEQFF. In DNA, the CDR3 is TGTGCCAGTAGTATTGGCCTCAGGGGTGAGCAGTTCTTC.

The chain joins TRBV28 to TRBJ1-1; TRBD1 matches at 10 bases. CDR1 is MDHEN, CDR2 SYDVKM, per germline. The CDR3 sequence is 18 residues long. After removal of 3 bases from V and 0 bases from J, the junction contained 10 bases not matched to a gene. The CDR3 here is CASSLADRGFSVNTEAFF. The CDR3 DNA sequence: TGTGCCAGCAGTTTGGCGGACAGGGGGTTCAGTGTGAACACTGAAGCTTTCTTT.

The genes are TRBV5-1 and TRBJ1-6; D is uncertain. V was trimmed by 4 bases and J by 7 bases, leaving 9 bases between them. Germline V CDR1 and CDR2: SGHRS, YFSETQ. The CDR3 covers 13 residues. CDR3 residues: CASSSGENSPLHF. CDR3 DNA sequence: TGCGCCAGCAGCAGTGGGGAGAATTCACCCCTCCACTTT.

CDR3 DNA sequence: TGTGCCAGCAGGGTGTGGGACAGGGGGCCCTGGGAGCCCCAGCATTTT. Protein sequence: CASRVWDRGPWEPQHF. The chain recombines TRBV5-6 with TRBJ1-5; 12 nucleotides match TRBD1. This CDR3 has 16 amino acids. The V and J ends lost 5 bases and 8 bases, in that order; junction bases with no gene match: 11. CDR1 SGHDT and CDR2 YYEEEE come from the germline V gene.

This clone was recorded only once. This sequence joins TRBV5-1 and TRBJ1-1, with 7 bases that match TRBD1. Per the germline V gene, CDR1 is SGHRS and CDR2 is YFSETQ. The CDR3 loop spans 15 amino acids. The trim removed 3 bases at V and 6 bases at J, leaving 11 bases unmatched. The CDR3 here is CASSSGGREEAEAFF. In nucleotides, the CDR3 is TGCGCCAGCAGCTCAGGGGGGCGAGAGGAGGCTGAAGCTTTCTTT.

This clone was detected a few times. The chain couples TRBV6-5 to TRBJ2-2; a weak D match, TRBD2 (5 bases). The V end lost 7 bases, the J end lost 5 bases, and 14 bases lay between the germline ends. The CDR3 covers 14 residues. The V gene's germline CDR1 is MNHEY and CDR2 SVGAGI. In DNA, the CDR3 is TGTGCCAGCACGACTATGCTCGGGACCGGGGAGCTGTTTTTT. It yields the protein CASTTMLGTGELFF.

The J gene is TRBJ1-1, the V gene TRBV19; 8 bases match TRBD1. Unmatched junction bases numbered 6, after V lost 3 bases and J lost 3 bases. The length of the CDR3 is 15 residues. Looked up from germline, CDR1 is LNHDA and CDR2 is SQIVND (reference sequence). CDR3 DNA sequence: TGTGCCAGTAGTATGGGTGCAGGGGGCGACACTGAAGCTTTCTTT. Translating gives CASSMGAGGDTEAFF.

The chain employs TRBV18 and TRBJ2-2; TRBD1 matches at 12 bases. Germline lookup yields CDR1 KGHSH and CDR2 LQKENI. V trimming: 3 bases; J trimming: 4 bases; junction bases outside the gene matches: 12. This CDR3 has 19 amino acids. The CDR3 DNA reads TGTGCCAGCTCACCCGGGACAGGGGGCCCATCTGACGGCACCGGGGAGCTGTTTTTT. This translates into CASSPGTGGPSDGTGELFF.

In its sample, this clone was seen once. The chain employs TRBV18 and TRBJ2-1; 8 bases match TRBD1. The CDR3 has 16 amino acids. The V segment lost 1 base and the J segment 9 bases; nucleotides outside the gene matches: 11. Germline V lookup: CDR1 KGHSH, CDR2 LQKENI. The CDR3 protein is CASSPLQGAYSGEQFF. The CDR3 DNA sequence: TGTGCCAGCTCACCACTTCAGGGGGCATACTCGGGTGAGCAGTTCTTC.

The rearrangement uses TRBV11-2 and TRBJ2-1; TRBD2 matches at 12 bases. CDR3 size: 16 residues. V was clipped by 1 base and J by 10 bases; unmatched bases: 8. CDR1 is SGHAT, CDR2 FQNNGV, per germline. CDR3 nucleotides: TGTGCCAGCAGCTTAGCGGCTAGCGGGGGGGTTCGGGAGCAGTTCTTC. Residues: CASSLAASGGVREQFF.

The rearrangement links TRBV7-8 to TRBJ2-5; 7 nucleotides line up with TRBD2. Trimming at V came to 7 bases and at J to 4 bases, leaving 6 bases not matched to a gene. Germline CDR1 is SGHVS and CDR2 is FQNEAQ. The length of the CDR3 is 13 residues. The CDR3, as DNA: TGTGCCAGCACCCTTGGGGGGGTAGAGACCCAGTACTTC. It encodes CASTLGGVETQYF.

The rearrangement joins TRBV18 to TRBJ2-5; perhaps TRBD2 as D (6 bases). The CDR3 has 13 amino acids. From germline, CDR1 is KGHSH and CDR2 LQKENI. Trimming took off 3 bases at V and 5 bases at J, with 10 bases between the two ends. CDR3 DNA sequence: TGTGCCAGCTCACCGGGACTTGGGGAGACCCAGTACTTC. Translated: CASSPGLGETQYF.

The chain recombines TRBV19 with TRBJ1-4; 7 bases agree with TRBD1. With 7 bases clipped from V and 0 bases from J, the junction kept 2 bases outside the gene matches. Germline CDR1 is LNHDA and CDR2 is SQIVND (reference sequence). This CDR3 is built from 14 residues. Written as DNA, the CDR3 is TGTGCCAGTAATACAGGGGCAACTAATGAAAAACTGTTTTTT. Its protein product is CASNTGATNEKLFF.

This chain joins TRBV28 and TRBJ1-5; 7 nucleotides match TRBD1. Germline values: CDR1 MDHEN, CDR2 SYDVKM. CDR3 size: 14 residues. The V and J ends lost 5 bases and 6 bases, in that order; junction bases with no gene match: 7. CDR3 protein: CASSATGFGQPQHF. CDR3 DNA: TGTGCCAGCAGTGCGACAGGGTTCGGTCAGCCCCAGCATTTT.

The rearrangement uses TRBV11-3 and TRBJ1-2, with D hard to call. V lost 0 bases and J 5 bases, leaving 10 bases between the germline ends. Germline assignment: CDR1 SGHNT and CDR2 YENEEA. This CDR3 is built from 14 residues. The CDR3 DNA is TGTGCCAGCAGCTTAGATCGGCCGGGGTATGGCTACACCTTC. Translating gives CASSLDRPGYGYTF.

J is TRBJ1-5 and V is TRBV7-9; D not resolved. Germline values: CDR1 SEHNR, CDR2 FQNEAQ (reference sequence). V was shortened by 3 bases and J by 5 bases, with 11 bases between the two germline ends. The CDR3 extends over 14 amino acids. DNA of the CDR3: TGTGCCAGCAGCTTCAACGGAGTTGATCAGCCCCAGCATTTT. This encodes CASSFNGVDQPQHF.

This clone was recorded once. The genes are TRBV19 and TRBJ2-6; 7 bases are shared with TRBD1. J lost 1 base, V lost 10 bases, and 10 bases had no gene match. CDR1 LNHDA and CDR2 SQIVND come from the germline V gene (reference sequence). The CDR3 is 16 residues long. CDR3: CATQTGQSSGANVLTF. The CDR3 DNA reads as TGTGCCACCCAGACAGGGCAATCTTCTGGGGCCAACGTCCTGACTTTC. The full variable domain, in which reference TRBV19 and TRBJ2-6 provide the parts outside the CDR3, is DGGITQSPKYLFRKEGQNVTLSCEQNLNHDAMYWYRQDPGQGLRLIYYSQIVNDFQKGDIAEGYSVSREKKESFPLTVTSAQKNPTAFYLCATQTGQSSGANVLTFGAGSRLTVL.

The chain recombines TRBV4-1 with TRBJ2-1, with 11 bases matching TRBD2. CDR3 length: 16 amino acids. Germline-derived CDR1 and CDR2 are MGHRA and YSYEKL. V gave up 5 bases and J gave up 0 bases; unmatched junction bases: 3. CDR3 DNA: TGCGCCAGCAGCAAAACTAGCGGGAGCTCCTACAATGAGCAGTTCTTC. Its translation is CASSKTSGSSYNEQFF.